A selection of T cell receptor beta chains follows, all from one sample in a study of T cell responses to AZD1222 COVID-19 vaccine. Produced via immunoSEQ multiplex PCR; TCRdb's table is partial and in-frame only. The sample has some 96,000 clones, roughly nine tenths seen once; the top ten hold 1.8%. The sequencing here drew on peripheral blood, taken on day 0 of AZD1222 vaccination. These receptors were obtained from an adult in good health. The CDR3 runs from the conserved cysteine through the conserved F or W. The D gene is left open where the match is weak. Size is stated for part of the rows, as once, few or many counts, or as a class when the clone is expanded.

d_gene: NA
v_gene: TRBV10-3
abundance: NA
j_gene: TRBJ1-1
CDR3aa: CAITISEGAGHTEAFF
CDR3nt: TGTGCCATCACGATTTCGGAAGGGGCAGGGCACACTGAAGCTTTCTTT

d_gene: NA
v_gene: TRBV4-1
abundance: NA
j_gene: TRBJ1-1
CDR3aa: CASSQRGDPDTEAFF
CDR3nt: TGCGCCAGCAGCCAAAGAGGGGATCCGGACACTGAAGCTTTCTTT

d_gene: TRBD2
v_gene: TRBV7-9
abundance: NA
j_gene: TRBJ2-4
CDR3aa: CASSPRTSQGGVQYF
CDR3nt: TGTGCCAGCAGCCCACGGACTAGTCAAGGAGGAGTTCAGTACTTC

d_gene: NA
v_gene: TRBV5-6
abundance: NA
j_gene: TRBJ1-1
CDR3aa: CASSLLGVTEAFF
CDR3nt: TGTGCCAGCAGCTTACTAGGGGTCACTGAAGCTTTCTTT

d_gene: NA
v_gene: TRBV7-3
abundance: once
j_gene: TRBJ2-3
CDR3aa: CASSLQGLRTDTQYF
CDR3nt: TGTGCCAGCAGCTTGCAGGGGCTTCGAACAGATACGCAGTATTTT

d_gene: TRBD2
v_gene: TRBV4-2
abundance: NA
j_gene: TRBJ2-5
CDR3aa: CASSQGALAGGFQETQYF
CDR3nt: TGTGCCAGCAGCCAAGGGGCACTAGCGGGAGGCTTCCAAGAGACCCAGTACTTC

d_gene: NA
v_gene: TRBV28
abundance: NA
j_gene: TRBJ1-1
CDR3aa: CASSLPDFYTEAFF
CDR3nt: TGTGCCAGCAGTTTACCGGACTTCTATACTGAAGCTTTCTTT

d_gene: TRBD2
v_gene: TRBV7-2
abundance: NA
j_gene: TRBJ2-2
CDR3aa: CASSLRLAGWNTGELFF
CDR3nt: TGTGCCAGCAGCCTCAGACTAGCGGGGTGGAACACCGGGGAGCTGTTTTTT

d_gene: NA
v_gene: TRBV7-2
abundance: NA
j_gene: TRBJ2-5
CDR3aa: CASSLGVGTQETQYF
CDR3nt: TGTGCCAGCAGCTTAGGTGTGGGAACACAAGAGACCCAGTACTTC

d_gene: NA
v_gene: TRBV7-3
abundance: NA
j_gene: TRBJ1-1
CDR3aa: CASSATGWTGNTEAFF
CDR3nt: TGTGCCAGCAGCGCGACCGGGTGGACCGGAAACACTGAAGCTTTCTTT

d_gene: TRBD2
v_gene: TRBV18
abundance: NA
j_gene: TRBJ2-5
CDR3aa: CASTQREPPETQYF
CDR3nt: TGTGCCAGCACCCAGCGGGAGCCCCCGGAGACCCAGTACTTC

d_gene: NA
v_gene: TRBV11-3
abundance: NA
j_gene: TRBJ2-2
CDR3aa: CASSLDGAWIGGRNTGELFF
CDR3nt: TGTGCCAGCAGCTTAGACGGGGCTTGGATCGGGGGCAGGAACACCGGGGAGCTGTTTTTT

d_gene: TRBD1
v_gene: TRBV28
abundance: NA
j_gene: TRBJ1-2
CDR3aa: CASSRRGRPYGYTF
CDR3nt: TGTGCCAGCAGTCGGAGGGGGCGCCCTTATGGCTACACCTTC

d_gene: NA
v_gene: TRBV5-1
abundance: NA
j_gene: TRBJ2-7
CDR3aa: CASSSGQSSYEQYF
CDR3nt: TGCGCCAGCAGCTCCGGACAGAGCTCCTACGAGCAGTACTTC

d_gene: TRBD2
v_gene: TRBV29-1
abundance: NA
j_gene: TRBJ2-2
CDR3aa: CSVENSGTVTGELFF
CDR3nt: TGCAGCGTTGAGAATAGCGGGACCGTCACCGGGGAGCTGTTTTTT

d_gene: NA
v_gene: TRBV6-1
abundance: NA
j_gene: TRBJ1-4
CDR3aa: CASSEVAEKLFF
CDR3nt: TGTGCCAGCAGTGAAGTGGCGGAAAAACTGTTTTTT

d_gene: NA
v_gene: TRBV7-2
abundance: NA
j_gene: TRBJ2-7
CDR3aa: CASSFDLGTYEQYF
CDR3nt: TGTGCCAGCAGCTTCGACTTGGGCACCTACGAGCAGTACTTC

d_gene: NA
v_gene: TRBV28
abundance: NA
j_gene: TRBJ2-7
CDR3aa: CASSLRLRADEQYF
CDR3nt: TGTGCCAGCAGTCTCCGACTCCGGGCCGACGAGCAGTACTTC

d_gene: NA
v_gene: TRBV18
abundance: NA
j_gene: TRBJ1-5
CDR3aa: CASSPIQGDNQPQHF
CDR3nt: TGTGCCAGCTCACCAATACAGGGTGACAATCAGCCCCAGCATTTT

d_gene: NA
v_gene: TRBV6-2/TRBV6-3
abundance: NA
j_gene: TRBJ1-5
CDR3aa: CASSYSGTNYQPQHF
CDR3nt: TGTGCCAGCAGTTACTCCGGGACAAATTATCAGCCCCAGCATTTT

d_gene: TRBD2
v_gene: TRBV5-5
abundance: few
j_gene: TRBJ2-7
CDR3aa: CASSLLPSGSSPLLEQYF
CDR3nt: TGTGCCAGCAGCTTGCTGCCTAGCGGGAGTTCCCCTCTCCTCGAGCAGTACTTC

d_gene: NA
v_gene: TRBV29-1
abundance: NA
j_gene: TRBJ1-5
CDR3aa: CSVGGDQPQHF
CDR3nt: TGCAGCGTGGGGGGCGATCAGCCCCAGCATTTT

d_gene: NA
v_gene: TRBV29-1
abundance: NA
j_gene: TRBJ2-3
CDR3aa: CSVRARGGASTDTQYF
CDR3nt: TGCAGCGTCCGCGCGAGGGGCGGTGCTAGCACAGATACGCAGTATTTT

d_gene: NA
v_gene: TRBV7-9
abundance: NA
j_gene: TRBJ1-1
CDR3aa: CASSLYVNTEAFF
CDR3nt: TGTGCCAGCAGCTTATATGTGAACACTGAAGCTTTCTTT

d_gene: NA
v_gene: TRBV28
abundance: NA
j_gene: TRBJ1-5
CDR3aa: CASSLLTRQAFQPQHF
CDR3nt: TGTGCCAGCAGTTTACTAACCCGACAGGCTTTTCAGCCCCAGCATTTT

d_gene: NA
v_gene: TRBV27
abundance: NA
j_gene: TRBJ2-5
CDR3aa: CASSFLGQKQETQYF
CDR3nt: TGTGCCAGCAGTTTTCTCGGACAGAAACAAGAGACCCAGTACTTC

d_gene: NA
v_gene: TRBV6-5
abundance: NA
j_gene: TRBJ1-6
CDR3aa: CASTRGWESPLHF
CDR3nt: TGTGCCAGCACGCGGGGTTGGGAATCACCCCTCCACTTT

d_gene: TRBD1
v_gene: TRBV6-2/TRBV6-3
abundance: NA
j_gene: TRBJ1-1
CDR3aa: CASSPGGVGTTEAFF
CDR3nt: TGTGCCAGCAGCCCAGGGGGCGTGGGGACCACTGAAGCTTTCTTT

d_gene: TRBD1
v_gene: TRBV7-2
abundance: NA
j_gene: TRBJ2-4
CDR3aa: CASSPGTGIAKNIQYF
CDR3nt: TGTGCCAGCAGCCCTGGGACAGGGATAGCCAAAAACATTCAGTACTTC

d_gene: TRBD2
v_gene: TRBV28
abundance: NA
j_gene: TRBJ2-5
CDR3aa: CARWGGLETQYF
CDR3nt: TGTGCCAGATGGGGGGGATTAGAGACCCAGTACTTC

d_gene: NA
v_gene: TRBV6-5
abundance: NA
j_gene: TRBJ2-7
CDR3aa: CASTPGLGYEQYF
CDR3nt: TGTGCCAGCACCCCGGGATTGGGCTACGAGCAGTACTTC

d_gene: NA
v_gene: TRBV5-1
abundance: NA
j_gene: TRBJ2-2
CDR3aa: CASSPGLANTGELFF
CDR3nt: TGCGCCAGCAGCCCCGGACTGGCTAACACCGGGGAGCTGTTTTTT

d_gene: NA
v_gene: TRBV4-2
abundance: NA
j_gene: TRBJ2-2
CDR3aa: CASSPRDYRTWTGELFF
CDR3nt: TGTGCCAGCAGCCCCCGTGACTACCGTACCTGGACCGGGGAGCTGTTTTTT

d_gene: NA
v_gene: TRBV19
abundance: NA
j_gene: TRBJ2-5
CDR3aa: CASSIEDSKETQYF
CDR3nt: TGTGCCAGTAGTATAGAGGACAGTAAGGAGACCCAGTACTTC

d_gene: NA
v_gene: TRBV29-1
abundance: NA
j_gene: TRBJ2-1
CDR3aa: CSVGSGTMHIEQFF
CDR3nt: TGCAGCGTTGGGTCCGGGACCATGCATATTGAGCAGTTCTTC

d_gene: NA
v_gene: TRBV2
abundance: NA
j_gene: TRBJ2-1
CDR3aa: CASRDLSVGEQFF
CDR3nt: TGTGCCAGCAGGGATCTTAGCGTCGGCGAGCAGTTCTTC

d_gene: NA
v_gene: TRBV30
abundance: once
j_gene: TRBJ2-6
CDR3aa: CAWSVYVILSGANVLTF
CDR3nt: TGTGCCTGGAGTGTATACGTAATCCTCTCTGGGGCCAACGTCCTGACTTTC

d_gene: NA
v_gene: TRBV29-1
abundance: NA
j_gene: TRBJ1-2
CDR3aa: CSVGIPGAEGYTF
CDR3nt: TGCAGCGTTGGAATACCGGGGGCGGAGGGCTACACCTTC

d_gene: TRBD1
v_gene: TRBV6-2/TRBV6-3
abundance: NA
j_gene: TRBJ1-2
CDR3aa: CASSYSRTGDGYTF
CDR3nt: TGTGCCAGCAGTTACTCGAGGACAGGGGACGGCTACACCTTC